This TCR beta chain was sequenced during a study of cytomegalovirus exposure and HLA in healthy donors. Generated by immunoSEQ multiplex PCR, the TCRdb table keeps only in-frame clones and is missing some. The table has approximately 220,000 clones, around nine tenths seen once. V lost 4 bases, J lost 4 bases, and 14 bases lay in between. CDR1 is MDHEN and CDR2 is SYDVKM in the germline V gene. The length of the CDR3 is 16 residues. Points from the study as a whole: The classifier reportedly diagnosed cytomegalovirus status with high specificity and sensitivity. Rarity held for most TCR sequences, but there were some public TCRs that occurred in many donors.

This clone appeared once. Its antigen is still unknown. The sequenced sample was PBMCs. The chain joins TRBV28 to TRBJ2-6; the D gene is possibly TRBD1 (6 bases). This TCR was recovered from a young man in good health and CMV-seronegative. The CDR3 DNA follows: TGTGCCAGCAGTTCATCACAGGGTTTCGGGGCCAACGTCCTGACTTTC. Translated: CASSSSQGFGANVLTF. The full variable domain, its missing parts supplied by reference TRBV28 and TRBJ2-6, is DVKVTQSSRYLVKRTGEKVFLECVQDMDHENMFWYRQDPGLGLRLIYFSYDVKMKEKGDIPEGYSVSREKKERFSLILESASTNQTSMYLCASSSSQGFGANVLTFGAGSRLTVL.